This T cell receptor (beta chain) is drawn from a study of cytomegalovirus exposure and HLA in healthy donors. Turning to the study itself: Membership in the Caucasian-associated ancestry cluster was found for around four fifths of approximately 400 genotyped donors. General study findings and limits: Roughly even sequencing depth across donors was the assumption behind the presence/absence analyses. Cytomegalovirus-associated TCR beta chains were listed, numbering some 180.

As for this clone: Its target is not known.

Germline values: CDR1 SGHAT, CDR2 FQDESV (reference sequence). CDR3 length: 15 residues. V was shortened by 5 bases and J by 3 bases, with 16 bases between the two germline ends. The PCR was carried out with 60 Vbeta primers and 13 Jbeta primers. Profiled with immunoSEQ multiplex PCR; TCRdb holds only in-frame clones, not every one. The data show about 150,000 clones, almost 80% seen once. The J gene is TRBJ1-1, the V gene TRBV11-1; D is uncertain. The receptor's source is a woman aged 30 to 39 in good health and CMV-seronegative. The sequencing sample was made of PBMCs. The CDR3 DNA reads TGTGCCAGCAGCCTAAAGAGGGTCTTTGACACTGAAGCTTTCTTT. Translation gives CASSLKRVFDTEAFF.